This TCR beta chain stems from a study of shared clonotypes between healthy human individuals. Findings and limits, study-wide: On the whole, naive subsets had larger estimated richness than memory subsets had. The four-donor shared clonotypes exceeded non-shared clonotypes in generation probability, with non-shared ones scoring lower.

Original handling: Filtering differed, since immunoSEQ gave only junction sequences and no quality scores. The method was immunoSEQ multiplex PCR; TCRdb's version includes in-frame clones alone and lacks a portion of them. The DNA gave D and trimming, while V, J and clone size come from that table. The sample gives 2 million to 2.5 million clones, 90% to 97% of which show up once; 0.1% to 0.15% is in the top ten. The junction had 8 bases not matched to a gene; V was cut back by 2 bases and J by 4 bases. The germline CDR1 and CDR2 sequences are SEHNR and FQNEAQ (reference sequence). The CDR3 extends over 16 amino acids. On this clone itself: Its antigen is still unknown.

What was sequenced was naive CD4+ T cells sorted from blood. Described subset: CD45RA+ positively selected. V and J are TRBV7-9 and TRBJ2-7, with 10 nucleotides matching TRBD1. The origin of this receptor is a man aged 18-30 years in good health. CDR3 protein: CASSLWGDRGHYEQYF. The CDR3 DNA sequence: TGTGCCAGCAGCTTATGGGGGGACAGGGGCCATTACGAGCAGTACTTC.